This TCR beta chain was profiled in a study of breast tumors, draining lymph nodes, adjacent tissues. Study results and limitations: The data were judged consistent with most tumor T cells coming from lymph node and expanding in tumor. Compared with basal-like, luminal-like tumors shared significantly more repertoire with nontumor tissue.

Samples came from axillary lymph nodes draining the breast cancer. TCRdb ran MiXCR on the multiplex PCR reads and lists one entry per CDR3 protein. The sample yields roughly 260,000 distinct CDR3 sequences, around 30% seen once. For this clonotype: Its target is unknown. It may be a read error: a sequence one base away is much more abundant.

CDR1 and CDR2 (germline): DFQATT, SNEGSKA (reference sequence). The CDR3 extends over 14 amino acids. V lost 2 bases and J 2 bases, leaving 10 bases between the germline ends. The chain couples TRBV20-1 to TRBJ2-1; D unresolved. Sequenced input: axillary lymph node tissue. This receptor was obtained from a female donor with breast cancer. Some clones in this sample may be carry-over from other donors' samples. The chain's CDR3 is CSARPRRTYNEQFF. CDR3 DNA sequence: TGCAGTGCTAGACCACGGCGGACCTACAATGAGCAGTTCTTC.